This T cell receptor beta chain emerged from a study of regulatory T cells in long-lasting Graves disease. The study, taken as a whole, reports: Gene preferences differed: TRBV28, TRBJ1-2, TRBJ2-5 in persistent cases.

Of note for this clonotype: The antigen is not known.

V gave up 0 bases and J gave up 5 bases, with 14 bases separating them. Germline lookup yields CDR1 MGHRA and CDR2 YSYEKL. This CDR3 is 16 amino acids long. Building of the TCR beta libraries involved iRepertoire HTBI primers and Arm-PCR of CDR3 regions. TCRdb passed the multiplex PCR reads through MiXCR, listing each CDR3 protein once. The sample contains 350,000 to 400,000 distinct CDR3 sequences, around 15% of which appear only once. Time point specified: newly diagnosed GD, antithyroid drugs for less than 3 months. PBMC-derived RNA was used for the TCR library. The data also belong to a second study, concerning T cells in Graves' hyperthyroidism and ophthalmopathy.

This TCR derives from a young woman with Graves disease. Specimen: peripheral blood mononuclear cells (PBMCs), collected at new diagnosis, from a patient treated with antithyroid drugs. The rearrangement joins TRBV4-1 to TRBJ2-1; D uncertain. The CDR3 nucleotides are TGCGCCAGCAGCCAAGAAAAGGCTTTCAAGGACAATGAGCAGTTCTTC. It yields the protein CASSQEKAFKDNEQFF.